The 20 T cell receptor beta chains reported below all come from one sample, sequenced in a study of PD-L1 blockade in urothelial cancer. The data were produced by immunoSEQ multiplex PCR, yet TCRdb's version contains in-frame clones alone and is incomplete. Here the sample spans approximately 37,000 clones, over 70% being singletons. Sequencing used PBMCs, obtained around atezolizumab (anti-PD-L1) treatment. The receptors were sampled from a man aged 55 to 69 with urothelial cancer.

The chain carries TRBV5-1 and TRBJ2-3, with 14 nucleotides matching TRBD2. Germline trimming cut 7 bases from V and 5 bases from J; bases unmatched to any gene: 3. The CDR3 runs 14 residues. The germline V gene encodes CDR1 SGHRS and CDR2 YFSETQ. The DNA of the CDR3 is TGCGCCAGCGCTGGGACTAGCGGGGGAGATACGCAGTATTTT. It is translated as CASAGTSGGDTQYF. Supplemented by reference TRBV5-1 and TRBJ2-3, the full variable domain reads KAGVTQTPRYLIKTRGQQVTLSCSPISGHRSVSWYQQTPGQGLQFLFEYFSETQRNKGNFPGRFSGRQFSNSRSEMNVSTLELGDSALYLCASAGTSGGDTQYFGPGTRLTVL.

The chain is built from TRBV18 and TRBJ2-5; TRBD2 agrees at 12 bases. The trim removed 3 bases at V and 7 bases at J, leaving 12 bases unmatched. Germline values: CDR1 KGHSH, CDR2 LQKENI. This CDR3 is built from 17 residues. In DNA, the CDR3 is TGTGCCAGCTCACCTACGAGGGGGCTAGCGGGGGGGAGGACCCAGTACTTC. Translation: CASSPTRGLAGGRTQYF. The whole variable domain, remainder taken from reference TRBV18 and TRBJ2-5, is NAGVMQNPRHLVRRRGQEARLRCSPMKGHSHVYWYRQLPEEGLKFMVYLQKENIIDESGMPKERFSAEFPKEGPSILRIQQVVRGDSAAYFCASSPTRGLAGGRTQYFGPGTRLLVL.

This rearrangement joins TRBV28 to TRBJ1-5, with D uncertain. V lost 6 bases to trimming and J lost 0 bases, with 12 bases between them. Germline-derived CDR1 and CDR2 are MDHEN and SYDVKM. The CDR3 extends over 15 amino acids. The CDR3 DNA reads as TGTGCCAGCAGGTGGGTGGCGGTTAGCAATCAGCCCCAGCATTTT. It translates to CASRWVAVSNQPQHF.

The chain carries TRBV28 and TRBJ1-4; the match to TRBD1 covers 8 bases. V was pared by 4 bases and J by 8 bases, with 9 bases of the junction left unmatched. Germline V gene lookup returns CDR1 MDHEN and CDR2 SYDVKM. CDR3 length equals 15 residues. Here the CDR3 reads CASSSDRESLEKLFF. CDR3 bases: TGTGCCAGCAGTTCGGACAGGGAGAGTTTGGAAAAACTGTTTTTT.

The chain joins TRBV7-2 to TRBJ2-5; 7 positions match TRBD2. J lost 2 bases, V lost 5 bases, and 8 bases had no gene match. The CDR3 extends over 15 amino acids. CDR1 and CDR2 (germline): SGHTA, FQGNSA. The CDR3 DNA reads TGTGCCAGCAGCCTTCACGGACTAGAGCAAGAGACCCAGTACTTC. Translating gives CASSLHGLEQETQYF. Combining the CDR3 with reference TRBV7-2 and TRBJ2-5 gives the whole variable domain GAGVSQSPSNKVTEKGKDVELRCDPISGHTALYWYRQSLGQGLEFLIYFQGNSAPDKSGLPSDRFSAERTGGSVSTLTIQRTQQEDSAVYLCASSLHGLEQETQYFGPGTRLLVL.

The chain couples TRBV5-1 to TRBJ1-6; D remains unclear. CDR3 length equals 16 residues. The germline gives CDR1 SGHRS, CDR2 YFSETQ. Trimming left V 4 bases short and J 1 base short, with 12 bases between. CDR3 nucleotide sequence: TGCGCCAGCAGCATGGGTATCGAGTCCTATAATTCACCCCTCCACTTT. It specifies CASSMGIESYNSPLHF.

This clone was recorded only once. The chain employs TRBV29-1 and TRBJ1-2, with unresolved D. The V end lost 0 bases, the J end lost 8 bases, and 10 bases lay between the germline ends. Per the germline V gene, CDR1 is SQVTM and CDR2 is ANQGSEA. The CDR3 length is 12 residues. CDR3 in DNA: TGCAGCGTTGAAGATGGAAGCGGAGGCTACACCTTC. Its protein product is CSVEDGSGGYTF.

As for this clone: A junction end diverges from the germline sequence, so it may reflect a read error. The V gene is TRBV7-7, the J gene TRBJ2-2, with 8 bases fitting TRBD2. The length of the CDR3 is 16 residues. CDR1 is SSHAT, CDR2 FNYEAQ, per germline (reference sequence). The CDR3 DNA follows: TGTGCTAGCAGCTTAGCCGGCACTAGCGGCGGCGGGGAGCTGTTTTTT. Encoded protein: CASSLAGTSGGGELFF.

This chain joins TRBV19 and TRBJ2-5; tentatively, D is TRBD2 (6 bases). Trimming left V 1 base short and J 0 bases short, with 9 bases between. CDR1 LNHDA and CDR2 SQIVND come from the germline V gene (reference sequence). The CDR3 runs 15 residues. CDR3 nucleotides: TGTGCCAGTAGTATAGTTCGGAGGGACCAAGAGACCCAGTACTTC. Amino acid sequence: CASSIVRRDQETQYF.

Only a few counts were recorded for this clone. This rearrangement joins TRBV2 to TRBJ1-1; the D is unclear. V was cut by 2 bases and J by 4 bases, with 11 bases left in between. CDR1 is SNHLY and CDR2 is FYNNEI in the germline V gene. The CDR3 is 14 residues long. CDR3 sequence: CASSEIDTSTEAFF. CDR3 DNA sequence: TGTGCCAGCAGTGAAATTGACACGTCCACTGAAGCTTTCTTT.

This chain joins TRBV28 and TRBJ1-5; 7 bases agree with TRBD1. J lost 2 bases, V lost 8 bases, and 15 bases had no gene match. Germline V CDR1 and CDR2: MDHEN, SYDVKM. CDR3 length: 17 amino acids. DNA of the CDR3: TGTGCCAGCGAATCTAGACAGGGAAGGAAAGGCAATCAGCCCCAGCATTTT. This translates into CASESRQGRKGNQPQHF.

This sequence joins TRBV11-2 and TRBJ2-1, with TRBD2 matching 12 bases. Germline CDR1 SGHAT, CDR2 FQNNGV. V shed 3 bases, J shed 4 bases, and the junction held 10 bases outside the gene matches. This CDR3 region has 18 residues. In DNA, the CDR3 is TGTGCCAGCAGCTTCACCACCTTTACTAGCGGGGGGTACAATGAGCAGTTCTTC. This translates into CASSFTTFTSGGYNEQFF.

The chain links TRBV19 to TRBJ1-5; TRBD1 aligns across 9 bases. Germline V gives CDR1 LNHDA, CDR2 SQIVND (reference sequence). The CDR3 totals 15 residues. V lost 8 bases and J lost 5; bases outside the gene matches: 10. In DNA, the CDR3 is TGTGCCAGTTCCACCTTCACAGGGGGCGATCAGCCCCAGCATTTT. Amino acid sequence: CASSTFTGGDQPQHF.

The chain is built from TRBV7-8 and TRBJ2-7; 12 positions agree with TRBD2. Germline-derived CDR1 and CDR2 are SGHVS and FQNEAQ. The CDR3 is 16 amino acids. The J segment lost 7 bases and the V segment lost 3 bases, leaving 10 bases of the junction unmatched. The CDR3: CASSFRLAGDLGEQYF. The CDR3 nucleotides read TGTGCCAGCAGCTTCCGACTAGCGGGAGATCTGGGGGAGCAGTACTTC.

The chain recombines TRBV28 with TRBJ1-1; 7 bases agree with TRBD1. The germline V gene encodes CDR1 MDHEN and CDR2 SYDVKM. V shed 7 bases, J shed 4 bases, and the junction held 12 bases outside the gene matches. This CDR3 comprises 15 residues. CDR3 sequence reads: CASTPAPRGRTEAFF. CDR3 in DNA: TGTGCCAGCACTCCGGCCCCGAGGGGGCGCACTGAAGCTTTCTTT. The entire variable domain, with the rest obtained from reference TRBV28 and TRBJ1-1, is as follows: DVKVTQSSRYLVKRTGEKVFLECVQDMDHENMFWYRQDPGLGLRLIYFSYDVKMKEKGDIPEGYSVSREKKERFSLILESASTNQTSMYLCASTPAPRGRTEAFFGQGTRLTVV.

The V call is TRBV11-2, the J call TRBJ2-2, with a weak D call TRBD1 (5 bases). Germline-derived CDR1 and CDR2 are SGHAT and FQNNGV. The CDR3 extends over 15 amino acids. V lost 1 base to trimming and J lost 4 bases, with 10 bases between them. The CDR3: CASSLGQGATGELFF. As DNA, the CDR3 is TGTGCCAGCAGCTTAGGGCAAGGGGCCACCGGGGAGCTGTTTTTT.

V gene TRBV19 combines with J gene TRBJ1-2, with 11 bases fitting TRBD1. After removal of 10 bases from V and 2 bases from J, the junction contained 12 bases not matched to a gene. This CDR3 has 16 residues. Germline CDR1 is LNHDA and CDR2 is SQIVND (reference sequence). The CDR3 loop is CATSRAWTGGNYGYTF. The CDR3 coding sequence is TGTGCCACCTCACGGGCTTGGACAGGGGGCAACTATGGCTACACCTTC.

The chain employs TRBV2 and TRBJ1-5; no reliable D call. CDR1 and CDR2 (germline): SNHLY, FYNNEI. The V gene lost 6 bases and the J gene lost 0 bases, with 12 bases spanning the gap. CDR3 length equals 15 residues. The CDR3: CASRNRSGSNQPQHF. The CDR3 DNA reads TGTGCCAGCAGGAACCGATCGGGTAGCAATCAGCCCCAGCATTTT.

The chain links TRBV6-1 to TRBJ1-5; 7 bases fit TRBD1. V lost 7 bases, J lost 7 bases, and 13 bases stayed unmatched. The CDR3 totals 15 residues. Germline-derived CDR1 and CDR2 are MNHNS and SASEGT. As DNA, the CDR3 is TGTGCCAGCACCCTAAACGGAGGGGGCGGGCAGCCCCAGCATTTT. This gives the protein CASTLNGGGGQPQHF.

This clone has more than one count but fewer than ten. V is TRBV28 and J is TRBJ2-7, with 7 bases matching TRBD2. The CDR3 is 12 residues long. Germline loops: CDR1 MDHEN, CDR2 SYDVKM. Trimming cost V 3 bases and J 6 bases; bases outside gene matches: 2. CDR3: CASSLTGGEQYF. CDR3 nucleotides: TGTGCCAGCAGTTTGACGGGGGGCGAGCAGTACTTC. The whole variable domain, remainder taken from reference TRBV28 and TRBJ2-7, is DVKVTQSSRYLVKRTGEKVFLECVQDMDHENMFWYRQDPGLGLRLIYFSYDVKMKEKGDIPEGYSVSREKKERFSLILESASTNQTSMYLCASSLTGGEQYFGPGTRLTVT.